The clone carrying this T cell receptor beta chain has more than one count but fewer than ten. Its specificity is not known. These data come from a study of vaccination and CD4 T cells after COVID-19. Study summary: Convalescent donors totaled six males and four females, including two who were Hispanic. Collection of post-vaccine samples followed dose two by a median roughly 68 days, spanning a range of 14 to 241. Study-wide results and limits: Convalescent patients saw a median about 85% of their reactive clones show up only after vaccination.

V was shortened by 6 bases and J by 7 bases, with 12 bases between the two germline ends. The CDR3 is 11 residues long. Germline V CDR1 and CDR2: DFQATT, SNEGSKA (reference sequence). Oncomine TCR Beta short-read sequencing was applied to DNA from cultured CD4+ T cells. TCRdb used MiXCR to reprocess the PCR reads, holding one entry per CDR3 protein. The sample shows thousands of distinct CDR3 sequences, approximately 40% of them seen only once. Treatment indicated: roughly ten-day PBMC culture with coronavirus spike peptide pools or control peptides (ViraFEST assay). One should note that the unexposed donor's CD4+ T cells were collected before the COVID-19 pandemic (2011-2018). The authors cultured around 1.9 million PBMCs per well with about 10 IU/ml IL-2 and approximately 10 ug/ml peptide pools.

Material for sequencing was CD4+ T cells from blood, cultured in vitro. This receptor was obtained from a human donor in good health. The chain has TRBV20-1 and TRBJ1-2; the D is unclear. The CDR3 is CSAEEESGYTF. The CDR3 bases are TGCAGTGCCGAAGAGGAATCTGGCTACACCTTC.